This paragraph covers one TCR beta chain sequence. The germline gives CDR1 MNHEY, CDR2 SVGEGT. This CDR3 contains 12 residues. Trimming shortened V by 1 base and J by 8 bases, and 8 bases separated the two germline ends. These data belong to a study of identical twins' blood T cells. TCRdb reprocessed the 5' RACE reads via MiXCR and lists one record per CDR3 protein. This sample has fewer than 450,000 distinct CDR3 sequences, with about 28% found just once. Source material: PBMCs. This TCR came from a woman between 18 and 55 years old in good health. The chain employs TRBV6-2 or TRBV6-3 and TRBJ1-1; D not resolved. The CDR3 DNA reads TGTGCCAGCAGTTACTACGCAGACGAAGCTTTCTTT. This sequence encodes CASSYYADEAFF.